The text below deals with one TCR beta chain. Its matching antigen is unknown. This entry is derived from a study of long-term antiretroviral therapy in people with HIV. Findings and limits, study-wide: Upon ART, diversity increased but remained lower than transplant donor controls.

The germline V gene has CDR1 SQVTM and CDR2 ANQGSEA. After removal of 3 bases from V and 4 bases from J, the junction contained 10 bases not matched to a gene. The length of the CDR3 is 15 residues. This was the immunoSEQ v3.0 assay at survey level. TCRdb's table, derived via immunoSEQ multiplex PCR, lists solely in-frame clones and lacks some. The table records approximately 25,000 clones, around three quarters of them present only once. The sequencing used unsorted PBMCs, collected 2.1 years after starting antiretroviral therapy. This receptor was taken from a man younger than 40 with HIV. This chain uses TRBV29-1 with TRBJ1-2; 8 bases agree with TRBD1. The CDR3: CSVDRHTGGGYGYTF. The CDR3 nucleotides are TGCAGCGTTGACCGCCACACAGGGGGTGGCTATGGCTACACCTTC.